This entry lists 26 T cell receptor beta chains sequenced from one sample in a study of cytomegalovirus exposure and HLA in healthy donors. It was with 60 Vbeta and 13 Jbeta primers that the PCR ran. This table comes from immunoSEQ multiplex PCR, and its TCRdb copy is limited to in-frame clones, with some not included. Of roughly 130,000 clones listed, 80% are singletons. Sequencing was carried out using PBMCs. The receptors were sampled from a male donor in good health and CMV-seronegative.

The gene calls are TRBV5-1 and TRBJ2-7, with 9 bases fitting TRBD1. The V segment lost 0 bases and the J segment 2 bases; nucleotides outside the gene matches: 3. The CDR3 spans 15 residues. From germline, CDR1 is SGHRS and CDR2 YFSETQ. As DNA, the CDR3 is TGCGCCAGCAGCTTGGCGGGGACAGGGCCCTACGAGCAGTACTTC. As protein: CASSLAGTGPYEQYF.

The chain employs TRBV30 and TRBJ1-2, with TRBD1 matching 7 bases. CDR1 GTSNPN and CDR2 SVGIG come from the germline V gene (reference sequence). The CDR3 is 13 amino acids. V was pared by 2 bases and J by 2 bases, with 2 bases of the junction left unmatched. Written as DNA, the CDR3 is TGTGCCTGGAGTCTGGGACAGAACTATGGCTACACCTTC. It translates to CAWSLGQNYGYTF.

The CDR3 protein is CAWSAAGAENSPLHF. The CDR3 bases are TGTGCCTGGAGTGCCGCGGGGGCAGAAAATTCACCCCTCCACTTT. The rearrangement links TRBV30 to TRBJ1-6, with D perhaps matching TRBD1 (6 bases). Per the germline V gene, CDR1 is GTSNPN and CDR2 is SVGIG (reference sequence). CDR3 length equals 15 residues. Trimming took off 1 base at V and 7 bases at J, with 14 bases between the two ends.

Only a few counts were recorded for this clone. The rearrangement links TRBV6-1 to TRBJ1-1; TRBD1 matches at 7 bases. This CDR3 contains 14 residues. CDR1 and CDR2 (germline): MNHNS, SASEGT. Losses at the gene ends were 7 bases for V and 1 base for J; bases not matched to a gene: 6. In DNA form, the CDR3 reads TGTGCCAGCAATACAGGGGAAGGGAACACTGAAGCTTTCTTT. It specifies CASNTGEGNTEAFF.

The chain recombines TRBV4-1 with TRBJ1-1, with a weak D call TRBD1 (5 bases). The V and J ends lost 0 bases and 0 bases respectively, with 11 bases between them. CDR3 size: 16 residues. CDR1 MGHRA and CDR2 YSYEKL come from the germline V gene. This chain's CDR3 is CASSQDLGHMNTEAFF. The CDR3 nucleotides read TGCGCCAGCAGCCAAGATTTAGGACATATGAACACTGAAGCTTTCTTT.

The chain links TRBV4-2 to TRBJ1-2; TRBD1 matches 7 bases. The CDR3 extends over 15 amino acids. CDR1 is LGHNA and CDR2 is YNFKEQ in the germline V gene. V lost 4 bases to trimming and J lost 4 bases; unmatched junction nucleotides: 9. The CDR3 protein is CASSLQGEDGYGYTF. CDR3 DNA: TGTGCCAGCAGCCTCCAGGGGGAAGATGGCTATGGCTACACCTTC.

The CDR3, as DNA: TGTGCCAGCAGTGAAGACCGTTCGGGGGAAGCTTTCTTT. Its protein is CASSEDRSGEAFF. This chain connects TRBV6-1 to TRBJ1-1; D remains unclear. The V gene lost 1 base and the J gene lost 8 bases, with 11 bases spanning the gap. The CDR3 has 13 amino acids. Germline V CDR1 and CDR2: MNHNS, SASEGT.

The chain has TRBV19 and TRBJ1-2; 8 bases map to TRBD1. In germline, CDR1 is LNHDA, CDR2 SQIVND (reference sequence). The CDR3 length is 13 residues. Germline trimming cut 8 bases from V and 5 bases from J; bases unmatched to any gene: 7. CDR3 sequence: CASLGQGRYGYTF. In nucleotides, the CDR3 is TGTGCCAGTTTAGGACAGGGACGGTATGGCTACACCTTC. Together with reference TRBV19 and TRBJ1-2, the CDR3 gives the full variable domain: DGGITQSPKYLFRKEGQNVTLSCEQNLNHDAMYWYRQDPGQGLRLIYYSQIVNDFQKGDIAEGYSVSREKKESFPLTVTSAQKNPTAFYLCASLGQGRYGYTFGSGTRLTVV.

This clone was counted a few times. V is TRBV6-4 and J is TRBJ1-1, with 7 positions matching TRBD1. Germline assignment: CDR1 MRHNA and CDR2 SNTAGT. CDR3 length: 13 amino acids. The V and J ends lost 5 bases and 2 bases, in that order; junction bases with no gene match: 2. In nucleotides, the CDR3 is TGTGCCAGCAGTTGGACAGGAAACACTGAAGCTTTCTTT. This gives the protein CASSWTGNTEAFF.

The chain employs TRBV4-1 and TRBJ1-4; 9 positions match TRBD1. The germline V gene has CDR1 MGHRA and CDR2 YSYEKL. The CDR3 length is 16 residues. V shed 6 bases, J shed 4 bases, and the junction held 9 bases outside the gene matches. As DNA, the CDR3 is TGCGCCAGCAGGAACCCGGACAGGGGAGATAATGAAAAACTGTTTTTT. It specifies CASRNPDRGDNEKLFF.

The chain combines TRBV27 with TRBJ1-2; D remains unclear. Germline assignment: CDR1 MNHEY and CDR2 SMNVEV (reference sequence). The V gene lost 5 bases and the J gene lost 4 bases, with 17 bases spanning the gap. The CDR3 runs to 15 residues. DNA of the CDR3: TGTGCCAGCAGTCCCCGGGATGTAGGCGTCTATGGCTACACCTTC. This encodes CASSPRDVGVYGYTF.

The chain joins TRBV6-5 to TRBJ1-1; TRBD1 matches 8 bases. The CDR3 totals 14 residues. The germline V gene has CDR1 MNHEY and CDR2 SVGAGI. V dropped 5 bases and J dropped 5; count of bases not matched to a gene: 7. The CDR3 DNA reads TGTGCCAGCAGTGAACCAAACAGGGGGACTGAAGCTTTCTTT. Encoded protein: CASSEPNRGTEAFF.

This rearrangement joins TRBV28 to TRBJ2-5, with D tentatively TRBD2 (5 bases). V lost 4 bases, J lost 5 bases, and 17 bases lay in between. The CDR3 contains 15 residues. Germline V gene data show CDR1 as MDHEN and CDR2 as SYDVKM. CDR3 residues: CASSSYRLGGETQYF. In DNA form, the CDR3 reads TGTGCCAGCAGTTCATATAGACTGGGCGGGGAGACCCAGTACTTC.

V gene TRBV25-1 combines with J gene TRBJ2-2; TRBD2 might be the D (7 bases). Between the trimmed V and J ends, which lost 4 bases and 4 bases, there was a span of 16 bases. CDR1 is MGHDK and CDR2 is SYGVNS in the germline V gene. The CDR3 has 16 residues. This CDR3 reads CASSGTRGGSTGELFF. The DNA for the CDR3 is TGTGCCAGCAGTGGGACCAGGGGCGGGAGCACCGGGGAGCTGTTTTTT.

This clone has just a few counts. The rearrangement joins TRBV5-8 to TRBJ2-2; TRBD1 matches at 8 bases. Germline V gene sequence: CDR1 SGHTS, CDR2 YDEGEE. V lost 0 bases, J lost 7 bases, and 2 bases stayed unmatched. The CDR3 is 14 residues long. In DNA, the CDR3 is TGTGCCAGCAGCTTGGGGACAGGGAACGGGGAGCTGTTTTTT. Encoded protein: CASSLGTGNGELFF. Supplemented by reference TRBV5-8 and TRBJ2-2, the full variable domain reads EAGVTQSPTHLIKTRGQQATLRCSPISGHTSVYWYQQALGLGLQFLLWYDEGEERNRGNFPPRFSGRQFPNYSSELNVNALELEDSALYLCASSLGTGNGELFFGEGSRLTVL.

V is TRBV11-2 and J is TRBJ2-7; 12 bases fit TRBD2. There are 15 residues in the CDR3. Germline V gives CDR1 SGHAT, CDR2 FQNNGV. The V gene end was trimmed by 5 bases and the J gene end by 5 bases; junction bases not matched to a gene: 7. This CDR3 is CASSRTSGRPNEQYF. CDR3 nucleotide sequence: TGTGCCAGCAGCCGAACTAGCGGGAGGCCAAACGAGCAGTACTTC.

About this clone: One end of the junction varies from germline; a read error may be responsible. V gene TRBV10-3 combines with J gene TRBJ2-1, with 7 bases identical to TRBD2. Per germline, CDR1 ENHRY and CDR2 SYGVKD. The CDR3 runs 15 residues. The CDR3 DNA reads TGTGCCATCAGTGGTTCGGGCGGGGGAGACAATAAGCAGTTCTTC. Its protein product is CAISGSGGGDNKQFF.

The rearrangement uses TRBV10-3 and TRBJ2-6, with D tentatively TRBD1 (6 bases). CDR3 length: 15 residues. Germline lookup yields CDR1 ENHRY and CDR2 SYGVKD. Trimming took off 6 bases at V and 0 bases at J, with 9 bases between the two ends. The CDR3 region is CAIRDSYSGANVLTF. CDR3 in DNA: TGTGCCATCAGGGACAGTTACTCTGGGGCCAACGTCCTGACTTTC.

The rearrangement joins TRBV7-2 to TRBJ2-6; D call uncertain. The CDR3 totals 15 residues. Germline CDR1 is SGHTA and CDR2 is FQGNSA. V lost 4 bases and J 0 bases, leaving 7 bases between the germline ends. CDR3 residues: CASSSVPSGANVLTF. CDR3 in DNA: TGTGCCAGCAGCTCCGTCCCCTCTGGGGCCAACGTCCTGACTTTC.

The gene calls are TRBV19 and TRBJ2-5; a weak D match, TRBD2 (5 bases). The assigned J gene may be wrong: the sequence end matches TRBJ2-7 better. Germline CDR1 is LNHDA and CDR2 is SQIVND (reference sequence). The CDR3 has 13 residues. The CDR3 region has the DNA TGTGCCAGTAGTAGCGGGCCTCCCTACGAGCAGTACTTC. This sequence encodes CASSSGPPYEQYF.

J is TRBJ2-3 and V is TRBV19; 8 bases are shared with TRBD2. V dropped 5 bases and J dropped 3; count of bases not matched to a gene: 13. The CDR3 has 17 amino acids. In germline, CDR1 is LNHDA, CDR2 SQIVND (reference sequence). In DNA form, the CDR3 reads TGTGCCAGTAGTTTCTCCGGGACTAGGGGACCGACAGATACGCAGTATTTT. It translates to CASSFSGTRGPTDTQYF. Full variable domain (remainder filled in from reference TRBV19 and TRBJ2-3): DGGITQSPKYLFRKEGQNVTLSCEQNLNHDAMYWYRQDPGQGLRLIYYSQIVNDFQKGDIAEGYSVSREKKESFPLTVTSAQKNPTAFYLCASSFSGTRGPTDTQYFGPGTRLTVL.

The rearrangement uses TRBV11-2 and TRBJ1-1; D perhaps matches TRBD1 (6 bases). The CDR3 is 16 amino acids. Trimming took off 3 bases at V and 1 base at J, with 15 bases between the two ends. Germline CDR1 SGHAT, CDR2 FQNNGV. CDR3 nucleotides: TGTGCCAGCAGCTTGGACCCCAGGGGCCAGAACACTGAAGCTTTCTTT. Protein product: CASSLDPRGQNTEAFF.

The J gene is TRBJ1-3, the V gene TRBV4-2; D is perhaps TRBD1 (6 bases). V was cut by 0 bases and J by 0 bases, with 15 bases left in between. Germline V gene sequence: CDR1 LGHNA, CDR2 YNFKEQ. This CDR3 spans 18 amino acids. DNA of the CDR3: TGTGCCAGCAGCCAAGATCCCACAGGGAGCAGCTCTGGAAACACCATATATTTT. It encodes CASSQDPTGSSSGNTIYF.

This rearrangement joins TRBV4-2 to TRBJ1-2; 8 bases are shared with TRBD1. The germline CDR1 and CDR2 sequences are LGHNA and YNFKEQ. J lost 4 bases, V lost 4 bases, and 8 bases had no gene match. This CDR3 is built from 15 residues. CDR3 DNA: TGTGCCAGCAGCCCTGAGGACAGGGCTGGCTATGGCTACACCTTC. Translated, it gives CASSPEDRAGYGYTF.

The chain uses TRBV9 and TRBJ2-3; 8 positions agree with TRBD2. This CDR3 has 16 amino acids. Germline trimming cut 0 bases from V and 2 bases from J; bases unmatched to any gene: 5. CDR1 and CDR2 (germline): SGDLS, YYNGEE. CDR3 loop: CASSVATGGLTDTQYF. The CDR3 DNA reads TGTGCCAGCAGCGTAGCAACGGGAGGGCTCACAGATACGCAGTATTTT.

The table lists this clone with a few counts. This chain connects TRBV7-8 to TRBJ1-1, with 9 bases fitting TRBD1. The germline V gene encodes CDR1 SGHVS and CDR2 FQNEAQ. V dropped 6 bases and J dropped 5; count of bases not matched to a gene: 4. The CDR3 loop spans 13 amino acids. CDR3 residues: CASRYRGRTEAFF. The CDR3 coding sequence is TGTGCCAGCAGGTACAGGGGGCGGACTGAAGCTTTCTTT.